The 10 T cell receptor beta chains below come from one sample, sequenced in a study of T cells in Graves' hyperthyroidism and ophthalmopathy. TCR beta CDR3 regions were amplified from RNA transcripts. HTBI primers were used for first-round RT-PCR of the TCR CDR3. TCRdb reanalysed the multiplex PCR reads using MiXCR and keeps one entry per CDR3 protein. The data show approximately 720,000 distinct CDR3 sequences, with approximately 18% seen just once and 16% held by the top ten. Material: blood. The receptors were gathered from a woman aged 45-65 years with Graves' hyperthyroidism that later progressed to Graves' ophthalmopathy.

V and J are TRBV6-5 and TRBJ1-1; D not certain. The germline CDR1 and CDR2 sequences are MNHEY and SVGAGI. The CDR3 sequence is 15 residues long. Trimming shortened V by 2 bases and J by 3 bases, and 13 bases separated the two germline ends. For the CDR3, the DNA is TGTGCCAGCAGTTACACGACTTTGGGAGACACTGAAGCTTTCTTT. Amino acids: CASSYTTLGDTEAFF.

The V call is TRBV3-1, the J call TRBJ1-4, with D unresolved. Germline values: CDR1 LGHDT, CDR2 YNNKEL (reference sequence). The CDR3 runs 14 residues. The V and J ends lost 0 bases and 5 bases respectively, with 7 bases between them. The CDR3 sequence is CASSQEFQNEKLFF. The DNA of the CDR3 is TGTGCCAGCAGCCAAGAATTTCAAAATGAAAAACTGTTTTTT.

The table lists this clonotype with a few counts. The CDR3 is CASSRETSPTTDTQYF. The CDR3 nucleotides are TGTGCCAGCAGCCGAGAGACTAGTCCGACCACAGATACGCAGTATTTT. This chain connects TRBV7-9 to TRBJ2-3, with a tentative D call TRBD2 (6 bases). Germline assignment: CDR1 SEHNR and CDR2 FQNEAQ (reference sequence). The CDR3 has 16 residues. V lost 5 bases, J lost 2 bases, and 17 bases lay in between.

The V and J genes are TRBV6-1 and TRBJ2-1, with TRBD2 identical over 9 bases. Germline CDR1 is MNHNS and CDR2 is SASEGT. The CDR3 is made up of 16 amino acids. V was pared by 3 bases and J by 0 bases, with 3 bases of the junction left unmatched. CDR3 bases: TGTGCCAGCAGTGAGTTTAGCGGGGGCTCCTACAATGAGCAGTTCTTC. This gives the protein CASSEFSGGSYNEQFF.

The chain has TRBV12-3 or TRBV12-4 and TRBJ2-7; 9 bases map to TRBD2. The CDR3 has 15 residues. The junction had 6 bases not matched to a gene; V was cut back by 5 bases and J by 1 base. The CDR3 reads CASSPLAGRSYEQYF. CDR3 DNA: TGTGCCAGCAGTCCTCTAGCGGGGCGATCCTACGAGCAGTACTTC.

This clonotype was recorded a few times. The CDR3 spells CASSSVEEKLFF. CDR3 DNA: TGTGCCAGCAGTTCGGTAGAGGAAAAACTGTTTTTT. The V and J genes are TRBV6-5 and TRBJ1-4; D is undetermined. Trimming removed 4 bases from V and 8 bases from J, with 8 bases in between. The CDR3 is made up of 12 amino acids. Germline assignment: CDR1 MNHEY and CDR2 SVGAGI.

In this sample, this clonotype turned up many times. CDR3 residues: CASSRDRGETQYF. Written as DNA, the CDR3 is TGTGCCAGCAGCAGGGACAGGGGAGAGACCCAGTACTTC. The chain couples TRBV3-1 to TRBJ2-5, with 10 bases that match TRBD1. Germline V CDR1 and CDR2: LGHDT, YNNKEL (reference sequence). The CDR3 consists of 13 residues. V trimming: 5 bases; J trimming: 4 bases; junction bases outside the gene matches: 1.

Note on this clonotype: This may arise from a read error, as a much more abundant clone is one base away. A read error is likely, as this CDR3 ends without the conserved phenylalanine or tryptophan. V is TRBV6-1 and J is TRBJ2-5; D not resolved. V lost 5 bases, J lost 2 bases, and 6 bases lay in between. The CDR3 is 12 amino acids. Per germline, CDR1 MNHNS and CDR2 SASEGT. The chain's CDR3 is CASSRAQETQYL. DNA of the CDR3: TGTGCCAGCAGTCGGGCTCAAGAGACCCAGTACCTC.

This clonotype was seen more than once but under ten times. CDR3 coding DNA: TGTGCCAGCAGCGTAGGGGATTGGAAAACCGGGGAGCTGTTTTTT. This codes for CASSVGDWKTGELFF. The rearrangement links TRBV9 to TRBJ2-2, with D unresolved. Per the germline V gene, CDR1 is SGDLS and CDR2 is YYNGEE. The V end lost 0 bases, the J end lost 5 bases, and 11 bases lay between the germline ends. The CDR3 is 15 amino acids. The variable domain in full, completed from reference TRBV9 and TRBJ2-2, reads DSGVTQTPKHLITATGQRVTLRCSPRSGDLSVYWYQQSLDQGLQFLIQYYNGEERAKGNILERFSAQQFPDLHSELNLSSLELGDSALYFCASSVGDWKTGELFFGEGSRLTVL.

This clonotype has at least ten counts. CDR3 DNA sequence: TGTGCCAGCAGTGAAGGTTTTGGGGGCCTGGATGGCACTGAAGCTTTCTTT. The encoded protein is CASSEGFGGLDGTEAFF. The chain has TRBV6-1 and TRBJ1-1; D might be TRBD1 (6 bases). The CDR3 consists of 17 residues. The V end was cut by 1 base, the J end by 4 bases, with 19 bases between. CDR1 and CDR2 (germline): MNHNS, SASEGT.